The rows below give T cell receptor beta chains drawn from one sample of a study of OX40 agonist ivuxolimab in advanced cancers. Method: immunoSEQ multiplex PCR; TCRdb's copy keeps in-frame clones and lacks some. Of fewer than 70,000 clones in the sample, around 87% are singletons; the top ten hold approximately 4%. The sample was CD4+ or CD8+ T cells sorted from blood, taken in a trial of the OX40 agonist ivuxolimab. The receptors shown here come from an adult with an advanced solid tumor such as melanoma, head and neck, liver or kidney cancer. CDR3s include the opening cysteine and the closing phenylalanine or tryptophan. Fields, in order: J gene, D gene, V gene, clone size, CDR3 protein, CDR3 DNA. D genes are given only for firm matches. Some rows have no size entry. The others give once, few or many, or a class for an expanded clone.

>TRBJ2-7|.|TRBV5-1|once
CASRPRISGDYEQYF
TGCGCCAGCAGGCCTAGAATATCGGGGGACTACGAGCAGTACTTC
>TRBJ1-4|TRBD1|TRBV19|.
CASSLGQGWRLEKLFF
TGTGCCAGTAGTCTCGGACAGGGTTGGAGGTTGGAAAAACTGTTTTTT
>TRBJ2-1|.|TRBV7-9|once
CASSLKLAGYNEQFF
TGTGCCAGCAGCTTAAAACTAGCCGGCTACAATGAGCAGTTCTTC
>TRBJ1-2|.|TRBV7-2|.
CASSLVAGGYTF
TGTGCCAGCAGCTTAGTAGCGGGGGGCTACACCTTC
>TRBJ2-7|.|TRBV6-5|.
CASSLGLAESYEQYF
TGTGCCAGCAGTTTGGGTTTGGCAGAGTCCTACGAGCAGTACTTC
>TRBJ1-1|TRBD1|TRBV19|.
CASSDRGRTEAFF
TGTGCCAGTAGCGACAGGGGAAGAACTGAAGCTTTCTTT
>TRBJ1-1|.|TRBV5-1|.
CASSLEPSNTEAFF
TGCGCCAGCAGCTTGGAACCTTCGAACACTGAAGCTTTCTTT
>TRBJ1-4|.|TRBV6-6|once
CASSNPGREEKLFF
TGTGCCAGCAGTAACCCCGGGAGGGAGGAAAAACTGTTTTTT
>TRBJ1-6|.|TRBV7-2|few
CASSRILDSPLHF
TGTGCCAGCAGCAGGATACTAGATTCACCCCTCCACTTT
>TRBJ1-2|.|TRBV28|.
CASTDRSYGYTF
TGTGCCAGTACAGACAGGAGCTATGGCTACACCTTC
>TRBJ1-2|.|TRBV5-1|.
CASSFTGIGYTF
TGCGCCAGCAGCTTTACAGGGATAGGCTACACCTTC
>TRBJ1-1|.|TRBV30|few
CAWSVRWEERGDTEAFF
TGTGCCTGGAGTGTACGGTGGGAAGAACGAGGTGACACTGAAGCTTTCTTT
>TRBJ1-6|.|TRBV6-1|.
CASSEIIGRQALHF
TGTGCCAGCAGTGAAATAATCGGCCGACAAGCCCTCCACTTT
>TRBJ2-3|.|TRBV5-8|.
CASSLSWSTDTQYF
TGTGCCAGCAGCTTGTCTTGGAGCACAGATACGCAGTATTTT
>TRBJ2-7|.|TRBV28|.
CASKGLSYEQYF
TGTGCCAGCAAAGGCCTATCCTACGAGCAGTACTTC
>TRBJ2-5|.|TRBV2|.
CASRRWETQYF
TGTGCCAGCAGACGATGGGAGACCCAGTACTTC
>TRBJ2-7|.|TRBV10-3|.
CAISDRTYEQYF
TGTGCCATCAGTGATAGGACCTACGAGCAGTACTTC
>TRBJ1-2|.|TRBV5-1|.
CASSGESSKYGYTF
TGCGCCAGCAGCGGGGAGTCCTCAAAGTATGGCTACACCTTC
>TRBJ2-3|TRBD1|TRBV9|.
CASSIGLQGSSTDTQYF
TGTGCCAGCAGCATAGGATTACAGGGGTCAAGCACAGATACGCAGTATTTT
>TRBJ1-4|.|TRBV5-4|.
CASSQGATNEKLFF
TGTGCCAGCAGCCAGGGTGCAACTAATGAAAAACTGTTTTTT
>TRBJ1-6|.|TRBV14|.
CASSQDGGYSPLHF
TGTGCCAGCAGCCAAGATGGGGGGTACTCACCCCTCCACTTT
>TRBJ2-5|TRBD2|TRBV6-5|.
CASRSGGNQETQYF
TGTGCCAGCAGGTCCGGGGGGAACCAAGAGACCCAGTACTTC
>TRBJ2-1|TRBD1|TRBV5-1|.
CASYPGQGANEQFF
TGCGCCAGCTACCCGGGACAGGGGGCAAATGAGCAGTTCTTC
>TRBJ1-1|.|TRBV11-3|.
CASSLDPDGNTEAFF
TGTGCCAGCAGCTTAGATCCCGACGGGAACACTGAAGCTTTCTTT
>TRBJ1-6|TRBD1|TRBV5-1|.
CASSEGQGNSPLHF
TGCGCCAGCAGCGAGGGACAGGGTAATTCACCCCTCCACTTT
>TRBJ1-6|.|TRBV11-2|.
CASSLFNNSPLHF
TGTGCCAGCAGCTTATTTAATAATTCACCCCTCCACTTT
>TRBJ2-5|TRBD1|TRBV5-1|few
CASSWADRDGETQYF
TGCGCCAGCAGCTGGGCAGACAGGGACGGGGAGACCCAGTACTTC
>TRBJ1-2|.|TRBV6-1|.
CASSEELAGVGTF
TGTGCCAGCAGTGAAGAATTGGCAGGGGTCGGCACCTTC
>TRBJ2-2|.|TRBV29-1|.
CSVRVTNTGELFF
TGCAGCGTCAGAGTAACGAACACCGGGGAGCTGTTTTTT
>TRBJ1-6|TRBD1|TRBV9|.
CASSNSGTVNSPLHF
TGTGCCAGCAGCAATTCCGGGACAGTAAATTCACCCCTCCACTTT
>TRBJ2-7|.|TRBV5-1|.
CASRPGTASSYEQYF
TGCGCCAGCAGGCCCGGGACCGCTTCTTCCTACGAGCAGTACTTC
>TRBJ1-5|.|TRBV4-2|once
CASSQDRQFNQPQHF
TGTGCCAGCAGCCAAGATCGGCAGTTCAATCAGCCCCAGCATTTT
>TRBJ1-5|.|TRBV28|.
CASSLDNSNQPQHF
TGTGCCAGCAGCCTCGATAATAGCAATCAGCCCCAGCATTTT
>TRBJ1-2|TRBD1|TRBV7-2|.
CASSPSGTGYDYGYTF
TGTGCCAGCAGCCCTAGTGGGACAGGGTATGACTATGGCTACACCTTC
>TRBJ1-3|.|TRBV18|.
CASSPYVGTIYF
TGTGCCAGCTCACCATACGTTGGCACCATATATTTT
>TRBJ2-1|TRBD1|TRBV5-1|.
CASSLGQGAHGGQFF
TGCGCCAGCAGCTTGGGACAGGGGGCGCATGGTGGGCAGTTCTTC
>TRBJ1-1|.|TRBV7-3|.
CASSLRFNTEAFF
TGTGCCAGCAGCTTACGATTCAACACTGAAGCTTTCTTT
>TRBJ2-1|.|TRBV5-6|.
CASSLMNEQFF
TGTGCCAGCAGCTTGATGAATGAGCAGTTCTTC
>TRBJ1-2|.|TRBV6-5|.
CASSPSKGRVGGYTF
TGTGCCAGCAGCCCCTCGAAAGGAAGGGTCGGAGGCTACACCTTC
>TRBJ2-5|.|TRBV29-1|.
CSVFSSETQYF
TGCAGCGTTTTTTCCTCAGAGACCCAGTACTTC